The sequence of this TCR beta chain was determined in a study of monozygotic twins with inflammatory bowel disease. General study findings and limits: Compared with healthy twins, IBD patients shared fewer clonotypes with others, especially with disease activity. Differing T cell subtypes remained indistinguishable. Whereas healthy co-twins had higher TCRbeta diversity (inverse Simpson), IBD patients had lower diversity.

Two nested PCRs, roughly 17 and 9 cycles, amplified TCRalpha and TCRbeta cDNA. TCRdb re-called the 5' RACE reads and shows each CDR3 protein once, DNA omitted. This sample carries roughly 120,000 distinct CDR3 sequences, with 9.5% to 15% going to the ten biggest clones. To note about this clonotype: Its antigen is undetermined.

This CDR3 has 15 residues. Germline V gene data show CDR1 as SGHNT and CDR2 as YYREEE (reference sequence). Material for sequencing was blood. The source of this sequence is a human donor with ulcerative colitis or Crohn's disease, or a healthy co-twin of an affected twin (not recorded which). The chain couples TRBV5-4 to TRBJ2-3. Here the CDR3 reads CASSSGPTSTDTQYF.